These T cell receptor beta chains were read from a single sample in a study of T cells in Graves' hyperthyroidism and ophthalmopathy. TCRdb called the multiplex PCR reads again in MiXCR, with one record for every CDR3 protein. The sample contains roughly 740,000 distinct CDR3 sequences, 15% to 20% of which appear only once. Sequencing was performed on blood. The receptors come from a man aged 18-30 years with Graves' hyperthyroidism. Each CDR3 is given with its conserved first and last residue. D genes are given only for firm matches. Some rows mark clone size as missing; the rest say once, few, many or name a class of expanded clone.

j_gene	abundance	v_gene	d_gene	CDR3aa	CDR3nt
TRBJ1-4	many	TRBV27	NA	CASSPSYRAEEKLFF	TGTGCCAGCAGTCCAAGTTACAGGGCGGAAGAAAAACTGTTTTTT
TRBJ1-5	many	TRBV20-1	TRBD1	CSARDRRTGDQPQHF	TGCAGTGCTAGAGATCGGAGGACAGGGGATCAGCCCCAGCATTTT
TRBJ2-7	NA	TRBV19	TRBD2	CASSIRTSNEQYF	TGTGCCAGTAGTATTCGGACTAGCAACGAGCAGTACTTC
TRBJ2-3	few	TRBV20-1	NA	CSPQEFTDTQYF	TGCAGTCCCCAGGAGTTCACAGATACGCAGTATTTT
TRBJ1-1	many	TRBV6-5	NA	CASSYSGGEAFF	TGTGCCAGCAGTTACTCGGGCGGTGAAGCTTTCTTT
TRBJ1-1	many	TRBV7-9	NA	CASSFQQENTEAFF	TGTGCCAGCAGCTTTCAACAGGAGAACACTGAAGCTTTCTTT
TRBJ2-2	few	TRBV6-1	NA	CASRLASTGELFF	TGTGCCAGCAGGCTTGCTAGCACCGGGGAGCTGTTTTTT
TRBJ2-7	NA	TRBV27	NA	CASSYRAIYEQYF	TGTGCCAGCAGTTATCGGGCTATCTACGAGCAGTACTTC
TRBJ2-7	many	TRBV11-3	NA	CASSPQTRANYEQYF	TGTGCCAGCAGCCCCCAGACTAGAGCGAACTACGAGCAGTACTTC
TRBJ2-3	many	TRBV10-3	TRBD2	CAISEPATSGSVEDTQYF	TGTGCCATCAGTGAGCCGGCGACTAGCGGGAGTGTGGAAGATACGCAGTATTTT
TRBJ1-1	many	TRBV12-3/TRBV12-4	NA	CASSFPFILNTEAFF	TGTGCCAGCAGTTTCCCATTTATACTGAACACTGAAGCTTTCTTT
TRBJ2-7	few	TRBV3-1	NA	CASSQTGVGLYEQYF	TGTGCCAGCAGCCAGACCGGTGTCGGACTCTACGAGCAGTACTTC
TRBJ1-1	many	TRBV2	NA	CASSNRVNTEAFF	TGTGCCAGCAGCAACAGGGTTAATACTGAAGCTTTCTTT